This TCR beta chain comes out of a study of technical replicates of blood from a few donors. V lost 2 bases to trimming and J lost 3 bases, with 16 bases between them. CDR1 is GTSNPN, CDR2 SVGIG, per germline (reference sequence). This CDR3 is 15 amino acids long. Only in-frame clones appear in the TCRdb table, and some are missing; sequencing was by immunoSEQ multiplex PCR. The sample comprises over 70,000 clones, more than 85% of which are singletons, and 0.3% to 0.35% rests with the top ten. V usage is TRBV30 and J usage is TRBJ1-1; perhaps TRBD1 as D (6 bases). Sequencing used T cells isolated from PBMCs. The TCR was taken from a human donor in good health. As DNA, the CDR3 is TGTGCCTGGAGTCCAAAAATTTCAGGGGACACTGAAGCTTTCTTT. This codes for CAWSPKISGDTEAFF. Based on the CDR3 plus reference TRBV30 and TRBJ1-1, the full variable domain is SQTIHQWPATLVQPVGSPLSLECTVEGTSNPNLYWYRQAAGRGLQLLFYSVGIGQISSEVPQNLSASRPQDRQFILSSKKLLLSDSGFYLCAWSPKISGDTEAFFGQGTRLTVV.